Included here is one T cell receptor beta chain sequence, with context. Its antigen has not been determined. No clone much larger than this one lies a single base away; base qualities are absent. This sample was taken from a study of long-term antiretroviral therapy in people with HIV (dated by TCRdb to 2021 to 2024). Some background on the complete study: Collection of the earliest samples took place about a decade ahead of the 2015 WHO recommendation for immediate ART, at a time when ART was typically delayed until CD4 counts fell. A retrospective serial study tested whether changes in peripheral blood TRB repertoire composition and diversity were associated with ART initiation and durable HIV suppression. No cross-contamination during QIAcube processing was seen in test extractions of a monoclonal T-cell line run alongside 33 polyclonal samples. A total of 192 cryopreserved PBMC samples came from around 30 adults with confirmed HIV infection and were collected serially over a mean of approximately six years (range 1-12). About 40% of the roughly 30 participants with HIV were female.

At the junction V is shortened by 0 bases and J by 3 bases, with 9 bases in between. CDR1 and CDR2, per the germline V gene, are SGHRS and YFSETQ. The CDR3, cysteine through phenylalanine, is 14 amino acids long. Only the CDR3 DNA stays, 42 bases, in frame from base 1. The immunoSEQ hsTCRB v3.0 assay was used at survey level resolution to sequence the TRB variable region. The target sequencing depth for TRB was about 40,000-55,000 T-cell genomes per sample. TRB libraries were pooled and sequenced on an Illumina MiSeq using a v3 150-cycle kit. In the paper's pipeline: Repertoire analysis was performed in R inside a reproducible Nextflow workflow that covered QC, data transformation and analysis. LymphoSeq2, an R package for AIRR-Seq data exploration, was used to implement custom analyses. Four samples that produced fewer than 5000 total TRB sequences were removed, so under 200 HIV repertoires were analyzed. Among the 188 retained HIV repertoires, 55 to 65 were collected before ART initiation and roughly 130 were collected after ART initiation. Repertoires were downsampled to 5000 TRB nucleotide sequences, with summary statistics averaged over 100 downsampling iterations. The analysis kept only TRB sequences whose CDR3 regions were at least seven amino acids long. Two measures captured diversity: a Shannon entropy-derived clonality score and the Gini coefficient. In the repertoire networks, any two of the top 5000 CDR3 amino acid sequences were linked whenever the two sequences differed by an edit distance of one. Antigen specificity groups and MHC restriction were predicted for TRB CDR3 amino acid sequences with GLIPH2. To flag known CMV, EBV, HIV or tissue antigen associations, CDR3 amino acid sequences were matched against VDJdb and McPAS-TCR. Pre-ART, post-ART and control groups were compared with Wilcoxon signed-rank tests and Holm-Bonferroni correction. The source is immuneACCESS, and TCRdb retained only in-frame sequences with V and J called. Part of the clones is not carried over; for the studies checked, unresolved V genes explain less than half of this, and the remainder is unexplained. V, J and clone size are taken as reported in that table, and D and trimming were inferred from the DNA itself. Present in this sample are more than 25,000 clones, about 88% of which were seen just once. Of the sample, 7% to 8% is held by the ten largest clones.

General findings and caveats noted by the study authors: Because pre-ART samples had limited cell numbers, unsorted PBMC were profiled rather than sorted CD4+ and CD8+ T cells. Narrower CDR3 length ranges were observed in HIV repertoires than in controls, and an antigen-experienced repertoire with only a slight naive shift after ART was suggested by the network structure. A significant increase in TRB diversity was found to be associated with ART initiation, although TRB diversity was observed to remain significantly below that of transplant donor controls even after long-term ART. Since PBMC availability was limited, sequencing covered only the TCR beta chain, with no alpha chain pairing. Inferences about post-ART repertoire changes are limited because no data were available on ART adherence, viral resistance or therapy changes. Expanded TRB clones identified before ART initiation dominated the repertoire across all time points, though the dominance fluctuated and decreased in many PLHIV after ART. The samples span the years 2004 to 2017, and the ART regimens used at that time may not be as effective as current regimens.

To be included, a participant needed at least one PBMC sample from before ART initiation plus at least two post-ART samples. Treatment was received in the United States of America by all participants with HIV. Before DNA extraction, cryopreserved samples of about 0.95-10 million PBMC were thawed and washed. At the time of the earliest PBMC sample, participants with HIV were aged between about 23 and 54 years. PBMC samples were contributed by each participant from 1-4 timepoints before ART initiation and 2-8 timepoints after ART initiation, with a median of 7 samples. Serial HIV viral load, CD4+ T-cell count, ART history and demographic data were obtained for every participant. Using a Qiagen kit on a QIAcube, genomic DNA was extracted from unsorted PBMC, with samples processed in batches of 12.

The source of this sequence is a man in his fifties or sixties with HIV. The material was unsorted PBMCs, obtained around 5 years before starting antiretroviral therapy. The V and J genes are TRBV5-1 and TRBJ1-1, with TRBD1 perhaps the D gene, on 5 matching bases. The CDR3 reads CASSLAGADTEAFF. The DNA sequence is given as TGCGCCAGCAGCTTGGCTGGGGCCGACACTGAAGCTTTCTTT.